The clone carrying this T cell receptor (beta chain) is categorized as medium-sized. The data derive from a study of blood T cell repertoires in COVID-19. For the study at large: The cDNA or gDNA used as material had been derived from T cells, B-cell-depleted T cells, or PBMCs.

Clones were sequenced by immunoSEQ multiplex PCR, and TCRdb holds only the in-frame ones, with some missing. The table lists 300,000 to 350,000 clones, over 70% of them singletons. Seattle's enrolled individuals joined amid active infection and were then monitored longitudinally. CDR1 is MNHEY, CDR2 SMNVEV, per germline (reference sequence). The CDR3 is 16 residues long. V dropped 0 bases and J dropped 0; count of bases not matched to a gene: 4. Sequencing was performed on peripheral blood. This chain connects TRBV27 to TRBJ2-5, with 7 bases that match TRBD2. The TCR was taken from a woman in her forties or fifties with COVID-19, enrolled during active disease. CDR3 protein: CASSLSGLADQETQYF. The DNA for the CDR3 is TGTGCCAGCAGTTTATCAGGCCTAGCGGACCAAGAGACCCAGTACTTC.